This T cell receptor beta chain derives from a study of T cell responses to AZD1222 COVID-19 vaccine. Measured with immunoSEQ multiplex PCR; TCRdb has only the in-frame clones, and not every one. The sample holds 77,000 or so clones, roughly 87% seen once. The V gene lost 5 bases and the J gene lost 3 bases, with 17 bases spanning the gap. This CDR3 has 15 residues. The germline V gene encodes CDR1 LGHNT and CDR2 FRNRAP. The clonotype comes from an adult who received the AZD1222 COVID-19 vaccine. V usage is TRBV12-5 and J usage is TRBJ2-7, with TRBD2 as a possible D gene (6 bases). This sample comprised peripheral blood, obtained 28 days after the second AZD1222 dose. CDR3 sequence (DNA): TGTGCTAGTGGTCCCGGACTACGCCTTAACTACGAGCAGTACTTC. Protein sequence: CASGPGLRLNYEQYF. Combining the CDR3 with reference TRBV12-5 and TRBJ2-7 gives the whole variable domain DARVTQTPRHKVTEMGQEVTMRCQPILGHNTVFWYRQTMMQGLELLAYFRNRAPLDDSGMPKDRFSAEMPDATLATLKIQPSEPRDSAVYFCASGPGLRLNYEQYFGPGTRLTVT.